The 12 T cell receptor beta chains in this list originate from one sample, sequenced in a study of somatic mutations in cytotoxic T cells in rheumatoid arthritis (dated by TCRdb to 2015 to 2018). Library construction relied on the immunoSEQ multiplex PCR assay. Entries here come from immuneACCESS through TCRdb and include only in-frame sequences with V and J called. Some clones fail to appear in such tables; in the studies checked, an unresolved V gene covers under half of the shortfall, and the cause of the remainder is unknown. This sample has 35,000 to 45,000 clones in its table, and approximately 84% of those were observed once. The ten top clones hold roughly 3.1% of the sample. Specimen: CD8+ T cells sorted from blood. The receptor source for this set is a man between 40 and 49 years old in good health.

This clone was detected only a few times. V usage is TRBV10-1 and J usage is TRBJ2-2, with 8 positions matching TRBD2. This CDR3 is 14 amino acids long. V shed 7 bases and J 4 bases; nucleotides not matched to a gene: 5. From germline, CDR1 is WNHNN and CDR2 SYGVQD (reference sequence). CDR3 in amino acids: CASMREVPTGELFF. The DNA for the CDR3 is TGCGCCAGCATGCGGGAGGTGCCCACCGGGGAGCTGTTTTTT.

V gene TRBV27 combines with J gene TRBJ2-1; D is unresolved. Per germline, CDR1 MNHEY and CDR2 SMNVEV (reference sequence). Trimming shortened V by 2 bases and J by 3 bases, and 5 bases separated the two germline ends. The CDR3 has 13 residues. Written as DNA, the CDR3 is TGTGCCAGCAGTTTAGGCAGCTACAATGAGCAGTTCTTC. It codes for CASSLGSYNEQFF.

Here the CDR3 reads CASSPSGSGGDTQYF. For the CDR3, the DNA is TGTGCCAGCAGTCCTTCGGGTAGCGGGGGAGATACGCAGTATTTT. The gene calls are TRBV7-9 and TRBJ2-3; 9 bases map to TRBD2. The junction had 9 bases not matched to a gene; V was cut back by 6 bases and J by 5 bases. Germline values: CDR1 SEHNR, CDR2 FQNEAQ (reference sequence). The CDR3 spans 15 residues. The entire variable domain, with the rest obtained from reference TRBV7-9 and TRBJ2-3, is as follows: DTGVSQNPRHKITKRGQNVTFRCDPISEHNRLYWYRQTLGQGPEFLTYFQNEAQLEKSRLLSDRFSAERPKGSFSTLEIQRTEQGDSAMYLCASSPSGSGGDTQYFGPGTRLTVL.

This chain links TRBV4-2 with TRBJ2-7; 8 bases are shared with TRBD2. In germline, CDR1 is LGHNA, CDR2 YNFKEQ. V shed 0 bases, J shed 5 bases, and the junction held 9 bases outside the gene matches. The CDR3 is 16 amino acids. The CDR3 is CASSQDGSGSADEQYF. CDR3 bases: TGTGCCAGCAGCCAAGACGGGAGCGGGAGCGCCGACGAGCAGTACTTC.

The chain carries TRBV28 and TRBJ1-5, with no clear D. CDR1 and CDR2 from the germline V gene are MDHEN and SYDVKM. Between the trimmed V and J ends, which lost 2 bases and 2 bases, there was a span of 10 bases. The length of the CDR3 is 15 residues. CDR3 loop: CASSLRVTGNQPQHF. CDR3 DNA: TGTGCCAGCAGTTTAAGGGTAACTGGCAATCAGCCCCAGCATTTT.

The rearrangement links TRBV7-6 to TRBJ1-1; D gene unclear. The CDR3 totals 11 residues. V was trimmed by 4 bases and J by 7 bases, leaving 7 bases between them. CDR1 is SGHVS, CDR2 FNYEAQ, per germline. In DNA, the CDR3 is TGTGCCAGCAGCTCGGGGATTGAAGCTTTCTTT. It is translated as CASSSGIEAFF.

This clone was observed a single time. The V call is TRBV19, the J call TRBJ2-1, with TRBD2 identical over 8 bases. This CDR3 has 14 amino acids. CDR1 is LNHDA, CDR2 SQIVND, per germline (reference sequence). J lost 7 bases, V lost 2 bases, and 4 bases had no gene match. The CDR3 bases are TGTGCCAGTAGTATATCCTCGGGGGGGAATGAGCAGTTCTTC. Residues: CASSISSGGNEQFF.

This chain links TRBV10-2 with TRBJ2-4; 10 positions agree with TRBD2. CDR3 length: 16 amino acids. The germline CDR1 and CDR2 sequences are WSHSY and SAAADI. Trimming cost V 5 bases and J 2 bases; bases outside gene matches: 6. The CDR3 DNA reads as TGCGCCAGCAGTTACAGCGGGGGGGTTTCCAAAAACATTCAGTACTTC. Its translation: CASSYSGGVSKNIQYF.

The chain uses TRBV28 and TRBJ2-1; 10 bases fit TRBD2. The CDR3 extends over 17 amino acids. The germline V gene has CDR1 MDHEN and CDR2 SYDVKM. The J segment lost 0 bases and the V segment lost 4 bases, leaving 6 bases of the junction unmatched. The CDR3 reads CASSSTSGLSSYNEQFF. The DNA for the CDR3 is TGTGCCAGCAGTTCGACTAGCGGGCTTAGCTCCTACAATGAGCAGTTCTTC. The whole variable domain, remainder taken from reference TRBV28 and TRBJ2-1, is DVKVTQSSRYLVKRTGEKVFLECVQDMDHENMFWYRQDPGLGLRLIYFSYDVKMKEKGDIPEGYSVSREKKERFSLILESASTNQTSMYLCASSSTSGLSSYNEQFFGPGTRLTVL.

The genes are TRBV7-6 and TRBJ2-1; D is possibly TRBD1 or TRBD2 (5 bases each). The CDR3 loop spans 13 amino acids. CDR1 is SGHVS, CDR2 FNYEAQ, per germline. Deletions cut 5 bases from V and 6 bases from J, with 11 bases between. The CDR3 nucleotides are TGTGCCAGCAGCCCGGGAAGGGGCAATGAGCAGTTCTTC. It encodes CASSPGRGNEQFF.

The rearrangement joins TRBV27 to TRBJ2-7, with D perhaps TRBD1 (5 bases). The CDR3 has 14 amino acids. The ends were cut back, 1 base at V and 5 bases at J, with 12 bases in the middle. Germline CDR1 reads MNHEY; CDR2 reads SMNVEV (reference sequence). The CDR3 loop reads CASSLWGPSNEQYF. In nucleotides, the CDR3 is TGTGCCAGCAGTTTATGGGGCCCATCCAACGAGCAGTACTTC.

The V call is TRBV28, the J call TRBJ1-1; D is uncertain. CDR1 MDHEN and CDR2 SYDVKM come from the germline V gene. This CDR3 spans 13 amino acids. V was shortened by 2 bases and J by 11 bases, with 15 bases between the two germline ends. The CDR3 coding sequence is TGTGCCAGCAGTTTAGGAATGAGGGAGGCGGCTTTCTTT. Amino acids: CASSLGMREAAFF.